Following are 26 T cell receptor beta chains from one sample sequenced in a study of glioma-infiltrating T cells after dendritic cell vaccination. Sequencing was performed with immunoSEQ multiplex PCR; in TCRdb, only in-frame clones are kept and a portion is missing. The table has just over 95,000 clones, around three quarters seen once. This specimen was blood, taken before dendritic cell vaccination. These receptors all stem from a human donor with glioblastoma.

The chain's CDR3 is CASTTQQDRGNTIYF. In DNA form, the CDR3 reads TGTGCCAGTACCACCCAGCAGGACAGGGGAAACACCATATATTTT. The rearrangement joins TRBV19 to TRBJ1-3; 7 bases fit TRBD1. Unmatched junction bases numbered 10, after V lost 7 bases and J lost 4 bases. Germline loops: CDR1 LNHDA, CDR2 SQIVND (reference sequence). The CDR3 consists of 15 residues.

Regarding this clone: No conserved phenylalanine or tryptophan ends this CDR3, so it is likely a read error. Because the CDR3's place on the DNA is in doubt, the DNA is left out and the CDR3 is given as listed by TCRdb. The gene calls are TRBV7-2 and TRBJ1-1; the table calls TRBD1, which could not be checked here. From germline, CDR1 is SGHTA and CDR2 FQGNSA. A total of 10 residues make up the CDR3, ends included. The CDR3 sequence: CASSPRMSRG.

V and J are TRBV5-1 and TRBJ1-1, with 11 bases that match TRBD1. The germline V gene has CDR1 SGHRS and CDR2 YFSETQ. With 7 bases clipped from V and 7 bases from J, the junction kept 12 bases outside the gene matches. The CDR3 totals 15 residues. CDR3 in DNA: TGCGCCAGCGGCTCAGGACAGGGGGCTCCCGATGAAGCTTTCTTT. It yields the protein CASGSGQGAPDEAFF.

This clone was counted only a few times. The chain has TRBV7-3 and TRBJ2-2, with 7 bases aligning to TRBD2. Trimming removed 1 base from V and 1 base from J; junction bases left unmatched: 3. This CDR3 region has 16 residues. CDR1 SGHTA and CDR2 FQGTGA come from the germline V gene. The CDR3 DNA sequence: TGTGCCAGCAGCTTAATCCCTAGCGGGAACACCGGGGAGCTGTTTTTT. This gives the protein CASSLIPSGNTGELFF.

This clone occurred once. Other nucleotide sequences from this sample produce the same CDR3. CDR3 nucleotide sequence: TGTGCCAGCAGTCGGGACAGTTACAATGAGCAGTTCTTC. This codes for CASSRDSYNEQFF. J is TRBJ2-1 and V is TRBV6-6; the match to TRBD1 covers 7 bases. Germline assignment: CDR1 MNHNY and CDR2 SVGAGI (reference sequence). Trimming took 5 bases from V and 4 from J; bases not matched to a gene: 2. The CDR3 runs to 13 residues.

The chain links TRBV6-5 to TRBJ2-1; maybe TRBD2 (7 bases). Trimming shortened V by 0 bases and J by 5 bases, and 11 bases separated the two germline ends. The CDR3 has 15 amino acids. Germline values: CDR1 MNHEY, CDR2 SVGAGI. CDR3 region: CASSYSGGPNNEQFF. CDR3 nucleotides: TGTGCCAGCAGTTACTCGGGGGGGCCCAACAATGAGCAGTTCTTC.

This clone was seen a single time. The chain is built from TRBV6-1 and TRBJ2-1, with TRBD1 as a possible D gene (5 bases). The V gene's germline CDR1 is MNHNS and CDR2 SASEGT. The CDR3 runs 15 residues. The V end lost 7 bases, the J end lost 6 bases, and 19 bases lay between the germline ends. CDR3 bases: TGTGCCAGCATTACAGGACCTTTGCCCACCAATGAGCAGTTCTTC. Translating gives CASITGPLPTNEQFF.

The chain carries TRBV10-2 and TRBJ2-1, with no clear D. The length of the CDR3 is 11 residues. Trimming removed 6 bases at V and 10 bases at J, with 10 bases between. Germline V gives CDR1 WSHSY, CDR2 SAAADI. The CDR3 region is CASSTAREQFF. As DNA, the CDR3 is TGCGCCAGCAGCACCGCACGGGAGCAGTTCTTC.

The chain carries TRBV5-1 and TRBJ2-7; TRBD1 matches 11 bases. The ends lost 4 bases at V and 3 bases at J; junction bases unmatched: 18. There are 19 residues in the CDR3. Looked up from germline, CDR1 is SGHRS and CDR2 is YFSETQ. CDR3 sequence: CASSVSRDRGFALGYEQYF. In DNA, the CDR3 is TGCGCCAGCAGCGTGAGCCGGGACAGGGGGTTTGCTTTGGGCTACGAGCAGTACTTC.

The chain uses TRBV29-1 and TRBJ1-2, with D unclear. Germline V gene data show CDR1 as SQVTM and CDR2 as ANQGSEA. Trimming took off 3 bases at V and 5 bases at J, with 10 bases between the two ends. The CDR3 contains 12 residues. Written as DNA, the CDR3 is TGCAGCGTTGAGGCGGAGGCGTATGGCTACACCTTC. Translated, it gives CSVEAEAYGYTF.

This clone was counted only a few times. The chain is built from TRBV19 and TRBJ1-1; D not certain. This CDR3 has 14 residues. Deletions cut 9 bases from V and 3 bases from J, with 17 bases between. The germline CDR1 and CDR2 sequences are LNHDA and SQIVND (reference sequence). The CDR3 nucleotides read TGTGCCAGCTTCCCCCCGGGTCGTGACACTGAAGCTTTCTTT. It specifies CASFPPGRDTEAFF.

The chain carries TRBV7-9 and TRBJ2-7; 10 bases align to TRBD1. Per germline, CDR1 SEHNR and CDR2 FQNEAQ (reference sequence). This CDR3 has 15 amino acids. V was pared by 3 bases and J by 1 base, with 3 bases of the junction left unmatched. CDR3 coding DNA: TGTGCCAGCAGCTTGGCGGACAGGGGGTCCTACGAGCAGTACTTC. It specifies CASSLADRGSYEQYF.

This clone was seen a single time. V and J are TRBV4-1 and TRBJ1-4; 10 bases fit TRBD1. The CDR3 runs to 16 residues. The V and J ends lost 2 bases and 4 bases, in that order; junction bases with no gene match: 4. Germline CDR1 MGHRA, CDR2 YSYEKL. The CDR3 loop reads CASSQIGQGGNEKLFF. The CDR3 bases are TGCGCCAGCAGCCAAATCGGACAGGGGGGTAATGAAAAACTGTTTTTT.

This chain links TRBV5-1 with TRBJ2-7; 7 nucleotides agree with TRBD2. CDR1 is SGHRS, CDR2 YFSETQ, per germline. This CDR3 region has 15 residues. J lost 2 bases, V lost 1 base, and 6 bases had no gene match. The CDR3 DNA follows: TGCGCCAGCAGCTTGAGACTAGCCGGCCCCTACGAGCAGTACTTC. It translates to CASSLRLAGPYEQYF.

The rearrangement links TRBV29-1 to TRBJ2-7; a possible D gene is TRBD2 (5 bases). CDR1 SQVTM and CDR2 ANQGSEA come from the germline V gene. V shed 2 bases and J shed 3 bases, with 11 bases lying between them. This CDR3 spans 13 amino acids. CDR3 sequence (DNA): TGCAGCGTTGAAAAGGGCAGCGGCTACGAGCAGTACTTC. Protein sequence: CSVEKGSGYEQYF.

The chain has TRBV7-6 and TRBJ2-7; 11 bases fit TRBD2. V lost 5 bases, J lost 4 bases, and 4 bases stayed unmatched. This CDR3 region has 14 residues. Germline lookup yields CDR1 SGHVS and CDR2 FNYEAQ. The CDR3 reads CASSETSGGYEQYF. The CDR3 DNA is TGTGCCAGCAGCGAAACTAGCGGGGGATACGAGCAGTACTTC.

A few counts support this clone. The chain has TRBV28 and TRBJ2-2; D might be TRBD1 (5 bases). The CDR3 consists of 12 residues. Germline loops: CDR1 MDHEN, CDR2 SYDVKM. With 6 bases removed from V and 4 bases from J, the gap between germline ends came to 6 bases. The DNA of the CDR3 is TGTGCCAGCAGCACAGGCACCGGGGAGCTGTTTTTT. As protein: CASSTGTGELFF. Full variable domain (outside the CDR3, taken from reference TRBV28 and TRBJ2-2): DVKVTQSSRYLVKRTGEKVFLECVQDMDHENMFWYRQDPGLGLRLIYFSYDVKMKEKGDIPEGYSVSREKKERFSLILESASTNQTSMYLCASSTGTGELFFGEGSRLTVL.

The chain couples TRBV21-1 to TRBJ1-1. TRBV21-1 is a listed pseudogene. The length of the CDR3 is 13 residues. The CDR3 coding sequence is TGTGCCAGCAGCAATTTTCGGGGCACTGAAGCTTTCTTT. Its protein product is CASSNFRGTEAFF.

V gene TRBV28 combines with J gene TRBJ2-5, with 11 positions matching TRBD2. The J call could be wrong; TRBJ2-7 is a better fit for the DNA end. The CDR3 has 13 amino acids. CDR1 MDHEN and CDR2 SYDVKM come from the germline V gene. The CDR3 bases are TGTGCCAGCAGCCCTAGCGGGAGGTACGAGCAGTACTTC. It specifies CASSPSGRYEQYF.

The chain is built from TRBV19 and TRBJ1-1; D remains ambiguous. The CDR3 runs to 13 residues. V dropped 4 bases and J dropped 1 base, with 7 bases sitting between them. The germline CDR1 and CDR2 sequences are LNHDA and SQIVND (reference sequence). The CDR3 protein is CASSSGQNTEAFF. The CDR3 bases are TGTGCCAGTAGTAGTGGGCAGAACACTGAAGCTTTCTTT.

The chain couples TRBV5-1 to TRBJ1-1; D is possibly TRBD1 (5 bases). Trimming cost V 1 base and J 3 bases, with 13 bases left between them. Germline assignment: CDR1 SGHRS and CDR2 YFSETQ. This CDR3 comprises 15 residues. For the CDR3, the DNA is TGCGCCAGCAGCTTGCGGGGGATGGGGGACACTGAAGCTTTCTTT. Translating gives CASSLRGMGDTEAFF.

This chain joins TRBV4-1 and TRBJ2-3; 9 nucleotides agree with TRBD2. The CDR3 sequence is 15 residues long. J lost 2 bases, V lost 4 bases, and 4 bases had no gene match. Germline loops: CDR1 MGHRA, CDR2 YSYEKL. CDR3 in amino acids: CASSRSGGPTDTQYF. In DNA, the CDR3 is TGCGCCAGCAGCCGTAGCGGGGGACCCACAGATACGCAGTATTTT.

This clone was detected once. This chain uses TRBV29-1 with TRBJ2-7, with 8 bases lining up with TRBD1. Germline lookup yields CDR1 SQVTM and CDR2 ANQGSEA. This CDR3 has 12 amino acids. V trimming: 7 bases; J trimming: 3 bases; junction bases outside the gene matches: 5. The CDR3 nucleotides are TGCAGCGCCCGAACAGGGGGCTACGAGCAGTACTTC. It codes for CSARTGGYEQYF.

The chain links TRBV9 to TRBJ1-3, with 9 bases identical to TRBD1. J lost 1 base, V lost 0 bases, and 8 bases had no gene match. The V gene's germline CDR1 is SGDLS and CDR2 YYNGEE. The CDR3 spans 18 residues. The CDR3 here is CASSVATGQGASGNTIYF. The CDR3 DNA sequence: TGTGCCAGCAGCGTAGCTACGGGACAGGGAGCTTCTGGAAACACCATATATTTT.

CDR3 loop: CAWSVWGHGELFF. CDR3 bases: TGTGCCTGGAGTGTCTGGGGGCACGGGGAGCTGTTTTTT. The rearrangement links TRBV30 to TRBJ2-2, with D maybe TRBD1 (6 bases). V lost 0 bases to trimming and J lost 7 bases, with 9 bases between them. The CDR3 consists of 13 residues. CDR1 is GTSNPN and CDR2 is SVGIG in the germline V gene (reference sequence).

V usage is TRBV4-2 and J usage is TRBJ2-5; TRBD2 might be the D (6 bases). V lost 1 base and J lost 4, with 13 bases in between. This CDR3 is 15 amino acids long. Germline CDR1 LGHNA, CDR2 YNFKEQ. The CDR3: CASSQGDGGAETQYF. CDR3 sequence (DNA): TGTGCCAGCAGCCAAGGAGACGGCGGGGCAGAGACCCAGTACTTC.